Sequencing of this T cell receptor (beta chain) was carried out in a study of T cell changes during pregnancy in multiple sclerosis. The germline gives CDR1 SGDLS, CDR2 YYNGEE. The CDR3 is 14 residues long. V was pared by 0 bases and J by 3 bases, with 9 bases between. TCRdb keeps only in-frame clones here, not all; method: immunoSEQ multiplex PCR. Here the sample spans about 22,000 clones, roughly nine tenths being singletons. This chain connects TRBV9 to TRBJ2-5, with no clear D. Source: CD4+ T cells from peripheral blood mononuclear cells, taken in the third trimester of pregnancy. The origin of this receptor is a female donor in good health, enrolled as a control in a pregnancy study. This CDR3 reads CASSVGHSKETQYF. CDR3 sequence (DNA): TGTGCCAGCAGCGTAGGTCACAGCAAAGAGACCCAGTACTTC.